This is a list of T cell receptor beta chains from one sample in a study of T-cell reconstitution after alpha-beta-depleted transplantation in children. TCRdb reprocessed the PCR reads via MiXCR and lists one record per CDR3 protein. The repertoire holds about 470,000 distinct CDR3 sequences, roughly two fifths seen once, with under 30% in the top ten. The starting material was PBMCs, obtained before TCRalphabeta/CD19-depleted stem cell transplant. Receptors were obtained from a girl aged 2-9 years with aplastic anemia, due to receive a stem cell transplant. Both conserved end residues are part of each CDR3. The order of the fields is clone size, V gene, D gene, J gene, CDR3 protein, CDR3 DNA. The D gene is left open where the match is weak. Some rows mark clone size as missing; the rest say once, few, many or name a class of expanded clone.

.	TRBV19	.	TRBJ1-2	CASSMSAVYGYTF	TGTGCCAGTAGTATGTCGGCGGTCTATGGCTACACCTTC
many	TRBV4-2	TRBD2	TRBJ2-3	CASSRTLAGTDTQYF	TGTGCCAGCAGCCGAACTCTAGCGGGCACAGATACGCAGTATTTT
.	TRBV9	.	TRBJ2-1	CASSALGLAGPYNEQFF	TGTGCCAGCAGCGCCCTTGGACTGGCGGGGCCCTACAATGAGCAGTTCTTC
.	TRBV5-1	TRBD2	TRBJ2-1	CASSLVSSGGPSHEQFF	TGCGCCAGCAGCTTGGTGTCTAGCGGGGGGCCCAGCCATGAGCAGTTCTTC
.	TRBV9	TRBD2	TRBJ2-7	CASSGGGGYEQYF	TGTGCCAGCAGCGGTGGGGGGGGCTACGAGCAGTACTTC
.	TRBV6-1	.	TRBJ1-1	CASSNRAMNTEAFF	TGTGCCAGCAGCAACAGGGCCATGAACACTGAAGCTTTCTTT
.	TRBV20-1	TRBD2	TRBJ2-7	CSAREGLESTYEQYF	TGCAGTGCTAGAGAGGGACTAGAAAGTACTTACGAGCAGTACTTC
.	TRBV27	.	TRBJ2-1	CASSFYGALFNNEQFF	TGTGCCAGCAGTTTTTATGGGGCTCTGTTTAACAATGAGCAGTTCTTC
.	TRBV4-2	.	TRBJ2-5	CASSRDVGETQYF	TGTGCCAGCAGCCGGGACGTAGGGGAGACCCAGTACTTC
many	TRBV20-1	.	TRBJ2-5	CSAGERGGGPSETQYF	TGCAGTGCCGGGGAGAGAGGGGGAGGGCCTAGCGAGACCCAGTACTTC
few	TRBV15	TRBD1	TRBJ1-2	CATSRDRQGAQGYTF	TGTGCCACCAGCAGAGATCGGCAGGGGGCTCAGGGCTACACCTTC
.	TRBV28	.	TRBJ1-2	CASSLVHVPSLGGYTF	TGTGCCAGCAGTTTAGTCCACGTACCAAGTTTAGGTGGCTACACCTTC
many	TRBV18	.	TRBJ2-3	CASSEPDTQYF	TGTGCCAGCTCAGAACCAGATACGCAGTATTTT
many	TRBV6-1	TRBD1	TRBJ2-3	CASRTDRATDTQYF	TGTGCCAGCAGAACGGACAGGGCCACAGATACGCAGTATTTT
.	TRBV27	TRBD1	TRBJ2-7	CASSSGTEGYEQYF	TGTGCCAGCAGTTCCGGGACAGAAGGCTACGAGCAGTACTTC
.	TRBV5-1	.	TRBJ2-5	CATRDAIGETQYF	TGCGCCACTCGGGACGCCATAGGCGAGACCCAGTACTTC
.	TRBV29-1	.	TRBJ1-1	CSVVPLARDTPEAFF	TGCAGCGTTGTCCCCTTAGCCCGGGACACCCCTGAAGCTTTCTTT
.	TRBV18	TRBD1	TRBJ2-7	CASSRDSVSYEQYF	TGTGCCAGCTCCCGGGACAGCGTTTCCTACGAGCAGTACTTC
many	TRBV10-2	.	TRBJ2-5	CASSAPTVQETQYF	TGCGCCAGCAGTGCCCCGACGGTCCAAGAGACCCAGTACTTC
few	TRBV6-1	.	TRBJ1-5	CASSGDLGRQPQHF	TGTGCCAGCAGTGGGGACCTGGGCCGTCAGCCCCAGCATTTT
few	TRBV6-1	.	TRBJ1-3	CASSRPGSGNTIYF	TGTGCCAGCAGTCGACCTGGCTCTGGAAACACCATATATTTT
.	TRBV24-1	.	TRBJ2-1	CATSARLGVGSYNEQFF	TGTGCCACCAGTGCGCGATTGGGGGTAGGATCCTACAATGAGCAGTTCTTC
.	TRBV28	TRBD2	TRBJ2-3	CASSSLAGATGDTQYF	TGTGCCAGCAGTTCTTTAGCGGGAGCGACCGGAGATACGCAGTATTTT
many	TRBV20-1	.	TRBJ2-5	CSPKAGLQETQYF	TGCAGCCCGAAGGCGGGGCTCCAAGAGACCCAGTACTTC
.	TRBV20-1	TRBD2	TRBJ2-3	CSARSLAASTDTQYF	TGCAGTGCTAGAAGTCTAGCGGCTAGCACAGATACGCAGTATTTT
.	TRBV5-1	TRBD1	TRBJ2-3	CASSLRDRETDTQYF	TGCGCCAGCAGCCTCCGGGACAGGGAAACAGATACGCAGTATTTT
.	TRBV9	.	TRBJ1-3	CASSEGGNTIYF	TGTGCCAGCAGCGAGGGTGGAAACACCATATATTTT
few	TRBV6-6	.	TRBJ1-1	CASSPRGIGAFF	TGTGCCAGCAGCCCGAGGGGGATAGGGGCTTTCTTT
.	TRBV10-3	TRBD2	TRBJ2-1	CAGGEAGAYNEQFF	TGTGCCGGAGGGGAAGCGGGGGCCTACAATGAGCAGTTCTTC
.	TRBV20-1	.	TRBJ2-7	CSARAPGRNSYEQYF	TGCAGTGCTAGGGCCCCAGGACGCAACTCCTACGAGCAGTACTTC
many	TRBV5-1	.	TRBJ2-3	CASSLAGADYSTDTQYF	TGCGCCAGCAGCTTGGCCGGAGCGGACTATAGCACAGATACGCAGTATTTT
.	TRBV12-3/TRBV12-4	.	TRBJ2-5	CASSGMGSAQYF	TGTGCCAGCAGCGGAATGGGATCGGCCCAGTACTTC
.	TRBV4-1	TRBD2	TRBJ2-3	CASSWRLAGGLDTQYF	TGCGCCAGCAGCTGGCGACTAGCGGGGGGGCTAGATACGCAGTATTTT
.	TRBV19	TRBD1	TRBJ1-2	CASSTGQVGDYGYTF	TGTGCCAGTAGTACCGGACAGGTGGGAGACTATGGCTACACCTTC
.	TRBV4-1	.	TRBJ2-3	CASSQPRGGGPDTQYF	TGCGCCAGCAGCCAACCCAGGGGGGGAGGTCCAGATACGCAGTATTTT
.	TRBV4-3	.	TRBJ2-1	CASSAHNEQFF	TGCGCCAGCAGCGCTCACAATGAGCAGTTCTTC
once	TRBV3-1	.	TRBJ2-4	CASSQQGRVQYF	TGTGCCAGCAGCCAACAGGGGCGGGTTCAGTACTTC
.	TRBV18	TRBD1	TRBJ2-2	CASSPWTGDTGELFF	TGTGCCAGCTCACCATGGACAGGAGACACCGGGGAGCTGTTTTTT
few	TRBV5-6	TRBD2	TRBJ2-7	CASSLRAGIGAGEPEAYEQYF	TGTGCCAGCAGCTTGCGGGCAGGGATCGGAGCGGGAGAACCCGAAGCCTACGAGCAGTACTTC
few	TRBV29-1	.	TRBJ1-2	CSVVSTSTYGYTF	TGCAGCGTTGTATCCACTTCCACTTATGGCTACACCTTC
many	TRBV13	TRBD1	TRBJ1-2	CASSQDRSFGYTF	TGTGCCAGCAGCCAGGACAGGAGCTTCGGCTACACCTTC
few	TRBV6-5	.	TRBJ1-6	CASSYRQTNNSPLHF	TGTGCCAGCAGTTACAGACAGACAAATAATTCACCCCTCCACTTT
.	TRBV7-2	.	TRBJ1-5	CASSPTNELINQPQHF	TGTGCCAGCAGCCCTACTAATGAGTTGATAAATCAGCCCCAGCATTTT
once	TRBV30	.	TRBJ2-1	CAWNPGGWFSYNEQFF	TGTGCCTGGAATCCGGGCGGGTGGTTCTCCTACAATGAGCAGTTCTTC
.	TRBV6-1	.	TRBJ2-2	CASRPHEPNTGELFF	TGTGCCAGCAGGCCCCACGAACCGAACACCGGGGAGCTGTTTTTT
.	TRBV19	.	TRBJ1-1	CASSGITGAGLLGNTEAFF	TGTGCCAGTAGTGGAATCACGGGTGCCGGTCTTTTAGGGAACACTGAAGCTTTCTTT